These 30 T cell receptor beta chains originate from one sample sequenced in a study of cytomegalovirus exposure and HLA in healthy donors. PCR involved 60 Vbeta and 13 Jbeta primers. Produced via immunoSEQ multiplex PCR; TCRdb's table is partial and in-frame only. The sample consists of 120,000 to 150,000 clones, around 80% of them appearing once. Input material: PBMCs. These receptors came from a man under 40 in good health and CMV-seronegative.

The chain carries TRBV2 and TRBJ2-7, with no clear D. The germline V and J ends were trimmed by 1 base and 0 bases, with 10 bases remaining between them. CDR1 is SNHLY, CDR2 FYNNEI, per germline. This CDR3 is 15 amino acids long. In DNA, the CDR3 is TGTGCCAGCAGTGAAGACTCATTTGCCTCCTACGAGCAGTACTTC. This sequence encodes CASSEDSFASYEQYF.

CDR3 in DNA: TGTGCCATCCAGGGTAGCACAGATACGCAGTATTTT. Translating it yields CAIQGSTDTQYF. The genes are TRBV10-3 and TRBJ2-3, with D tentatively TRBD1 (5 bases). The germline gives CDR1 ENHRY, CDR2 SYGVKD. Deletions cut 8 bases from V and 0 bases from J, with 6 bases between. The CDR3 is 12 amino acids.

The chain employs TRBV5-4 and TRBJ2-7, with D possibly being TRBD1 (5 bases). The CDR3 loop spans 13 amino acids. V lost 4 bases and J lost 3, with 11 bases in between. Germline loops: CDR1 SGHNT, CDR2 YYREEE (reference sequence). In nucleotides, the CDR3 is TGTGCCAGCAGCACCGGACAAAGCTACGAGCAGTACTTC. This encodes CASSTGQSYEQYF. The variable domain in full, completed from reference TRBV5-4 and TRBJ2-7, reads ETGVTQSPTHLIKTRGQQVTLRCSSQSGHNTVSWYQQALGQGPQFIFQYYREEENGRGNFPPRFSGLQFPNYSSELNVNALELDDSALYLCASSTGQSYEQYFGPGTRLTVT.

This chain uses TRBV7-9 with TRBJ1-5, with TRBD1 identical over 7 bases. The CDR3 runs 16 residues. V trimming: 4 bases; J trimming: 0 bases; junction bases outside the gene matches: 6. Germline loops: CDR1 SEHNR, CDR2 FQNEAQ (reference sequence). The CDR3 here is CASSSTGATSNQPQHF. CDR3 in DNA: TGTGCCAGCAGCTCAACAGGGGCCACTAGCAATCAGCCCCAGCATTTT.

This chain joins TRBV28 and TRBJ1-5, with D uncertain. This CDR3 spans 12 amino acids. V was shortened by 5 bases and J by 2 bases, with 4 bases between the two germline ends. In germline, CDR1 is MDHEN, CDR2 SYDVKM. In nucleotides, the CDR3 is TGTGCCAGCAGTCTAGGCAATCAGCCCCAGCATTTT. Translated: CASSLGNQPQHF.

V usage is TRBV27 and J usage is TRBJ2-7; 12 positions match TRBD2. V dropped 6 bases and J dropped 3; count of bases not matched to a gene: 9. Germline V gene data show CDR1 as MNHEY and CDR2 as SMNVEV (reference sequence). The CDR3 loop spans 16 amino acids. DNA of the CDR3: TGTGCCAGCAGAAACGGTCGACTAGCGGGAGTCTACGAGCAGTACTTC. Protein sequence: CASRNGRLAGVYEQYF.

This clone has more than one count but fewer than ten. The V gene is TRBV6-1, the J gene TRBJ1-4; 9 bases line up with TRBD1. After removal of 7 bases from V and 10 bases from J, the junction contained 13 bases not matched to a gene. This CDR3 contains 15 residues. Germline V gene lookup returns CDR1 MNHNS and CDR2 SASEGT. The DNA of the CDR3 is TGTGCCAGCAAAGGGACAGGGAGAATAAAGGGAAAACTGTTTTTT. It yields the protein CASKGTGRIKGKLFF.

The chain has TRBV28 and TRBJ1-5, with D unresolved. Per the germline V gene, CDR1 is MDHEN and CDR2 is SYDVKM. V was shortened by 2 bases and J by 5 bases, with 10 bases between the two germline ends. This CDR3 comprises 14 residues. CDR3 amino acids: CASSLALSDQPQHF. The DNA of the CDR3 is TGTGCCAGCAGTTTAGCCCTCAGTGATCAGCCCCAGCATTTT.

This chain uses TRBV28 with TRBJ1-4; 8 nucleotides match TRBD1. J gave up 2 bases and V 1 base, and 3 bases lay outside the gene matches. Germline V gives CDR1 MDHEN, CDR2 SYDVKM. CDR3 length: 16 residues. The CDR3 here is CASSLFRTGTNEKLFF. Written as DNA, the CDR3 is TGTGCCAGCAGTTTATTCAGGACAGGGACTAATGAAAAACTGTTTTTT.

CDR3 nucleotides: TGTGCCAGCAGCAAGCGGGACGAACCTGAAGCTTTCTTT. It is translated as CASSKRDEPEAFF. The chain has TRBV6-1 and TRBJ1-1; tentatively, D is TRBD1 (5 bases). CDR1 is MNHNS and CDR2 is SASEGT in the germline V gene. The CDR3 runs 13 residues. Trimming took off 6 bases at V and 6 bases at J, with 14 bases between the two ends.

This chain connects TRBV7-9 to TRBJ1-5; D is perhaps TRBD1 (6 bases). The V end lost 1 base, the J end lost 9 bases, and 13 bases lay between the germline ends. Germline V gene lookup returns CDR1 SEHNR and CDR2 FQNEAQ (reference sequence). The CDR3 extends over 14 amino acids. CDR3 bases: TGTGCCAGCAGCTTAGATGGGGGCATCAGGCCCCAGCATTTT. Protein: CASSLDGGIRPQHF.

This clone was detected once. The V and J genes are TRBV28 and TRBJ1-5; D not resolved. V lost 10 bases, J lost 5 bases, and 12 bases lay in between. CDR3 size: 12 residues. Germline CDR1 MDHEN, CDR2 SYDVKM. CDR3 loop: CATTEGYQPQHF. CDR3 DNA: TGTGCCACCACCGAGGGTTATCAGCCCCAGCATTTT.

V gene TRBV28 combines with J gene TRBJ1-1; D unclear. The CDR3 consists of 12 residues. Germline V gene lookup returns CDR1 MDHEN and CDR2 SYDVKM. Trimming removed 4 bases at V and 7 bases at J, with 10 bases between. The CDR3: CASSWGGIEAFF. The DNA for the CDR3 is TGTGCCAGCAGTTGGGGAGGGATTGAAGCTTTCTTT. The full variable domain, rest sourced from reference TRBV28 and TRBJ1-1, is DVKVTQSSRYLVKRTGEKVFLECVQDMDHENMFWYRQDPGLGLRLIYFSYDVKMKEKGDIPEGYSVSREKKERFSLILESASTNQTSMYLCASSWGGIEAFFGQGTRLTVV.

V and J are TRBV2 and TRBJ2-3, with TRBD2 matching over 7 bases. The germline V gene encodes CDR1 SNHLY and CDR2 FYNNEI. The CDR3 has 14 amino acids. Germline trimming cut 8 bases from V and 3 bases from J; bases unmatched to any gene: 8. The CDR3 DNA reads TGTGCCAGCCGCCGGGACTATCCTACAGATACGCAGTATTTT. Protein product: CASRRDYPTDTQYF.

The table lists this clone with a few counts. This sequence joins TRBV6-6 and TRBJ1-5; 7 nucleotides line up with TRBD1. The V segment lost 6 bases and the J segment 2 bases; nucleotides outside the gene matches: 10. Germline-derived CDR1 and CDR2 are MNHNY and SVGAGI (reference sequence). The CDR3 runs 16 residues. This chain's CDR3 is CASRGQSLWGNQPQHF. The CDR3 DNA reads as TGTGCCAGCAGGGGACAGAGTCTTTGGGGCAATCAGCCCCAGCATTTT.

The J gene is TRBJ1-5, the V gene TRBV10-1, with D hard to call. The CDR3 loop spans 12 amino acids. Germline V gene lookup returns CDR1 WNHNN and CDR2 SYGVQD (reference sequence). Trimming left V 9 bases short and J 1 base short, with 7 bases between. The CDR3 nucleotides read TGCGCCAGGAGACAAAGCAATCAGCCCCAGCATTTT. Its protein is CARRQSNQPQHF.

This clone was seen only a few times. The rearrangement links TRBV27 to TRBJ2-7; TRBD1 matches at 9 bases. In germline, CDR1 is MNHEY, CDR2 SMNVEV (reference sequence). This CDR3 contains 15 residues. The junction had 10 bases not matched to a gene; V was cut back by 3 bases and J by 7 bases. This CDR3 is CASSLTGGTTVEQYF. The CDR3 nucleotides are TGTGCCAGCAGTTTGACAGGGGGGACCACGGTAGAGCAGTACTTC.

This chain connects TRBV28 to TRBJ1-2; D ambiguous. Germline V gives CDR1 MDHEN, CDR2 SYDVKM. Trimming took off 3 bases at V and 3 bases at J, with 14 bases between the two ends. The CDR3 is made up of 15 amino acids. The CDR3 coding sequence is TGTGCCAGCAGTTTCCCTCTAGGCTTGGACTATGGCTACACCTTC. The encoded protein is CASSFPLGLDYGYTF.

V and J are TRBV2 and TRBJ1-1; 11 bases line up with TRBD1. This CDR3 region has 17 residues. V shed 1 base and J 7 bases; nucleotides not matched to a gene: 11. Germline V lookup: CDR1 SNHLY, CDR2 FYNNEI. The CDR3 protein is CASSEVVGQGALREAFF. CDR3 sequence (DNA): TGTGCCAGCAGTGAAGTAGTAGGACAGGGGGCGCTTCGTGAAGCTTTCTTT.

The CDR3 nucleotides are TGCGCCAGCAGCGTGTGGGACAGTCAGTATGAAAAACTGTTTTTT. Its translation is CASSVWDSQYEKLFF. V usage is TRBV5-1 and J usage is TRBJ1-4, with 7 bases fitting TRBD1. V shed 4 bases and J 6 bases; nucleotides not matched to a gene: 9. This CDR3 is built from 15 residues. Looked up from germline, CDR1 is SGHRS and CDR2 is YFSETQ.

The chain carries TRBV11-2 and TRBJ2-7, with 9 positions matching TRBD1. The CDR3 is 17 amino acids. The V segment lost 1 base and the J segment 0 bases; nucleotides outside the gene matches: 7. Germline CDR1 is SGHAT and CDR2 is FQNNGV. The CDR3 sequence is CASSLGTPGQGSYEQYF. The DNA of the CDR3 is TGTGCCAGCAGCTTAGGTACACCGGGACAGGGCTCCTACGAGCAGTACTTC.

The chain has TRBV9 and TRBJ2-3, with a tentative D call TRBD2 (5 bases). The V end lost 0 bases, the J end lost 0 bases, and 11 bases lay between the germline ends. This CDR3 is 16 amino acids long. Germline CDR1 is SGDLS and CDR2 is YYNGEE. The CDR3 protein is CASSVGLLYSTDTQYF. CDR3 sequence (DNA): TGTGCCAGCAGCGTAGGACTACTTTATAGCACAGATACGCAGTATTTT.

This chain connects TRBV7-2 to TRBJ2-7; TRBD2 aligns across 8 bases. J lost 6 bases, V lost 5 bases, and 12 bases had no gene match. CDR1 SGHTA and CDR2 FQGNSA come from the germline V gene. The CDR3 has 15 residues. The CDR3 protein is CASSPGGVAASEQYF. The CDR3 coding sequence is TGTGCCAGCAGCCCCGGGGGGGTTGCGGCCTCCGAGCAGTACTTC.

The V and J genes are TRBV7-3 and TRBJ2-1; D ambiguous. Germline values: CDR1 SGHTA, CDR2 FQGTGA. The CDR3 consists of 16 residues. V dropped 4 bases and J dropped 2 bases, with 15 bases sitting between them. The CDR3 protein is CASSYNLRSPYNEQFF. CDR3 DNA: TGTGCCAGCAGCTATAACCTTCGGAGCCCCTACAATGAGCAGTTCTTC.

The rearrangement uses TRBV28 and TRBJ2-1; D not certain. This CDR3 has 14 amino acids. Trimming stripped 3 bases from V and 7 bases from J, with 13 bases between. The germline V gene encodes CDR1 MDHEN and CDR2 SYDVKM. The CDR3 sequence: CASSFRVPYNEQFF. The CDR3 bases are TGTGCCAGCAGTTTCCGGGTACCTTATAATGAGCAGTTCTTC. The full variable domain, completed using reference TRBV28 and TRBJ2-1, is DVKVTQSSRYLVKRTGEKVFLECVQDMDHENMFWYRQDPGLGLRLIYFSYDVKMKEKGDIPEGYSVSREKKERFSLILESASTNQTSMYLCASSFRVPYNEQFFGPGTRLTVL.

The chain is built from TRBV28 and TRBJ2-7; a possible D gene is TRBD2 (6 bases). CDR3 length: 17 residues. Between the trimmed V and J ends, which lost 2 bases and 0 bases, there was a span of 17 bases. CDR1 is MDHEN and CDR2 is SYDVKM in the germline V gene. CDR3 sequence: CASSLAGTHRPSYEQYF. The CDR3 DNA sequence: TGTGCCAGCAGTTTAGCGGGGACCCACCGCCCCTCCTACGAGCAGTACTTC.

This clone was seen more than once but under ten times. The chain carries TRBV5-5 and TRBJ2-7; 7 bases match TRBD2. This CDR3 is 14 amino acids long. V dropped 5 bases and J dropped 2; count of bases not matched to a gene: 7. Germline V gene data show CDR1 as SGHKS and CDR2 as YYEKEE (reference sequence). The CDR3, as DNA: TGTGCCAGCAGGACGGGGGGAGGGACCTACGAGCAGTACTTC. Translated, it gives CASRTGGGTYEQYF. Full variable domain (remainder filled in from reference TRBV5-5 and TRBJ2-7): DAGVTQSPTHLIKTRGQQVTLRCSPISGHKSVSWYQQVLGQGPQFIFQYYEKEERGRGNFPDRFSARQFPNYSSELNVNALLLGDSALYLCASRTGGGTYEQYFGPGTRLTVT.

The rearrangement joins TRBV6-1 to TRBJ1-2, with TRBD1 matching over 9 bases. Trimming cost V 6 bases and J 4 bases; bases outside gene matches: 6. The CDR3 consists of 14 residues. CDR1 and CDR2 (germline): MNHNS, SASEGT. This CDR3 is CASRGQGRFYGYTF. The DNA of the CDR3 is TGTGCCAGCAGAGGACAGGGGAGGTTCTATGGCTACACCTTC.

The V call is TRBV13, the J call TRBJ1-1; TRBD1 aligns across 7 bases. V shed 5 bases and J 0 bases; nucleotides not matched to a gene: 9. Germline V lookup: CDR1 PRHDT, CDR2 FYEKMQ (reference sequence). This CDR3 region has 16 residues. CDR3 amino acids: CASSGTDRAVNTEAFF. The CDR3 nucleotides read TGTGCCAGCAGCGGGACTGACAGGGCGGTGAACACTGAAGCTTTCTTT.

V usage is TRBV28 and J usage is TRBJ2-5; 10 positions agree with TRBD2. Germline CDR1 reads MDHEN; CDR2 reads SYDVKM. V was pared by 2 bases and J by 6 bases, with 6 bases of the junction left unmatched. This CDR3 is built from 15 residues. Here the CDR3 DNA reads TGTGCCAGCAGTTTAATGAGCGGGGGGGCAAAGACCCAGTACTTC. Translation: CASSLMSGGAKTQYF.